This TCR beta chain was observed in a study of blood T cell repertoires in COVID-19. Sequencing used immunoSEQ multiplex PCR; TCRdb keeps in-frame clones, though not all of them. Of about 220,000 clones listed, about 85% are singletons. The CDR3 consists of 15 residues. The V and J ends lost 6 bases and 8 bases, in that order; junction bases with no gene match: 9. Germline loops: CDR1 SNHLY, CDR2 FYNNEI. The chain couples TRBV2 to TRBJ1-4, with 10 positions matching TRBD1. Source material: peripheral blood. This TCR came from a middle-aged man who had recovered from COVID-19. The CDR3 sequence is CASRTNPGQGEKLFF. In DNA form, the CDR3 reads TGTGCCAGCAGGACCAATCCGGGACAGGGGGAAAAACTGTTTTTT.